The 9 T cell receptor beta chains in this list originate from one sample, sequenced in a study of T cell repertoires in cytomegalovirus infection. The antigens for these receptors are not known. TCRdb re-derived calls from the reads in MiXCR, one entry per CDR3 protein. The table lists some 900,000 distinct CDR3 sequences, about 30% of them singletons. This specimen was cultured CD8+ T cells from PBMCs, taken from culture after CMV antigen stimulation. These receptors came from a human donor in good health (CMV status not recorded). Some clones in this sample may be carry-over from other donors' samples.

V usage is TRBV6-5 and J usage is TRBJ2-5; 8 bases map to TRBD1. The CDR3 covers 19 residues. Germline V gene lookup returns CDR1 MNHEY and CDR2 SVGAGI. V lost 1 base, J lost 1 base, and 14 bases stayed unmatched. DNA for the CDR3: TGTGCCAGCAGTTACTTTCCCCCGAGGGCAGGGGGCGGCCAAGAGACCCAGTACTTC. This translates into CASSYFPPRAGGGQETQYF.

In this sample, this clonotype turned up a few times. This chain connects TRBV15 to TRBJ1-4; no clear D. CDR3 length: 17 residues. Trimming pared 0 bases from V and 4 bases from J, leaving 15 bases between. CDR1 is LNHNV, CDR2 YYDKDF, per germline (reference sequence). The CDR3 DNA reads as TGTGCCACCAGCAGAGATCGATTGATAGACCTTAATGAAAAACTGTTTTTT. It is translated as CATSRDRLIDLNEKLFF. The variable domain in full, with the rest retrieved from reference TRBV15 and TRBJ1-4, is DAMVIQNPRYQVTQFGKPVTLSCSQTLNHNVMYWYQQKSSQAPKLLFHYYDKDFNNEADTPDNFQSRRPNTSFCFLDIRSPGLGDTAMYLCATSRDRLIDLNEKLFFGSGTQLSVL.

The chain recombines TRBV12-3 or TRBV12-4 with TRBJ1-6, with TRBD1 identical over 7 bases. Trimming took 6 bases from V and 4 from J; bases not matched to a gene: 6. The CDR3 sequence is 15 residues long. As DNA, the CDR3 is TGTGCCAGCAGGCCGGGACAGCTTTATAATTCACCCCTCCACTTT. This gives the protein CASRPGQLYNSPLHF.

The chain carries TRBV5-1 and TRBJ1-5, with a tentative D call TRBD1 (5 bases). Trimming removed 4 bases from V and 4 bases from J, with 15 bases in between. The CDR3 length is 15 residues. Germline-derived CDR1 and CDR2 are SGHRS and YFSETQ. The CDR3 DNA reads TGCGCCAGCAGCAATACAGGAATAGCAAATCAGCCCCAGCATTTT. It codes for CASSNTGIANQPQHF. Full variable domain (remainder filled in from reference TRBV5-1 and TRBJ1-5): KAGVTQTPRYLIKTRGQQVTLSCSPISGHRSVSWYQQTPGQGLQFLFEYFSETQRNKGNFPGRFSGRQFSNSRSEMNVSTLELGDSALYLCASSNTGIANQPQHFGDGTRLSIL.

The genes are TRBV28 and TRBJ2-1; tentatively, D is TRBD1 (6 bases). Trimming removed 3 bases at V and 1 base at J, with 10 bases between. This CDR3 is built from 15 residues. CDR1 MDHEN and CDR2 SYDVKM come from the germline V gene. The DNA for the CDR3 is TGTGCCAGCAGTTTCCCAGGGGCATCCTACAATGAGCAGTTCTTC. It specifies CASSFPGASYNEQFF.

The J gene is TRBJ2-2, the V gene TRBV27; 9 bases line up with TRBD1. There are 17 residues in the CDR3. Germline loops: CDR1 MNHEY, CDR2 SMNVEV (reference sequence). V gave up 6 bases and J gave up 3 bases; unmatched junction bases: 11. The CDR3 here is CASSLQGAFSYTGELFF. CDR3 bases: TGTGCCAGCAGCCTACAGGGGGCGTTTTCTTACACCGGGGAGCTGTTTTTT.

V and J are TRBV29-1 and TRBJ2-7, with TRBD2 matching over 7 bases. V gave up 4 bases and J gave up 3 bases; unmatched junction bases: 6. There are 13 residues in the CDR3. From germline, CDR1 is SQVTM and CDR2 ANQGSEA. The CDR3 spells CSVGEGTIYEQYF. The CDR3 nucleotides read TGCAGCGTTGGGGAGGGGACTATCTACGAGCAGTACTTC.

This clonotype was seen a handful of times. The chain links TRBV6-5 to TRBJ2-5, with TRBD1 identical over 8 bases. Per germline, CDR1 MNHEY and CDR2 SVGAGI. V dropped 1 base and J dropped 4; count of bases not matched to a gene: 8. CDR3 length: 16 residues. In DNA form, the CDR3 reads TGTGCCAGCAGTTACTTGGGACAGGAGAATTTAGAGACCCAGTACTTC. This translates into CASSYLGQENLETQYF.

This clonotype showed up many times. V gene TRBV12-3 or TRBV12-4 combines with J gene TRBJ1-2; 8 bases match TRBD1. V trimming: 4 bases; J trimming: 7 bases; junction bases outside the gene matches: 2. This CDR3 contains 12 residues. This chain's CDR3 is CASSYRGGGYTF. Here the CDR3 DNA reads TGTGCCAGCAGTTACAGGGGGGGTGGCTACACCTTC.